The 16 T cell receptor beta chains listed next were all sequenced from one sample in a study of blood T cell repertoires in COVID-19. The table came from immunoSEQ multiplex PCR; TCRdb's copy has only in-frame clones and leaves some out. This sample has around 700,000 clones; 75% to 90% occur once, and the top ten carry approximately 0.25%. Material: peripheral blood. These receptor sequences come from a woman under 30 with acute or convalescent COVID-19.

This clone was observed a handful of times. J is TRBJ2-7 and V is TRBV6-5, with a weak D call TRBD1 (6 bases). This CDR3 has 14 residues. CDR1 is MNHEY and CDR2 is SVGAGI in the germline V gene. The V and J ends lost 8 bases and 2 bases respectively, with 16 bases between them. The CDR3 region has the DNA TGTGCCAGCGAGGAAAAGGCAGGGGCCTACGAGCAGTACTTC. It yields the protein CASEEKAGAYEQYF.

The J gene is TRBJ1-2, the V gene TRBV12-3 or TRBV12-4; D not resolved. The CDR3 spans 12 residues. Trimming cost V 1 base and J 7 bases, with 7 bases left between them. The CDR3 reads CASSLVSGGYTF. The CDR3 DNA reads TGTGCCAGCAGTTTAGTTAGTGGTGGCTACACCTTC.

A single count supports this clone. This chain links TRBV27 with TRBJ1-2; D is unresolved. Trimming took 3 bases from V and 8 from J, leaving 19 bases between them. CDR3 length: 15 residues. Germline loops: CDR1 MNHEY, CDR2 SMNVEV (reference sequence). CDR3 sequence reads: CASSLLPGSAKGYTF. Here the CDR3 DNA reads TGTGCCAGCAGTTTGCTTCCCGGGTCGGCGAAGGGCTACACCTTC.

The chain is built from TRBV24-1 and TRBJ2-5; possibly TRBD1 for D (5 bases). Trimming stripped 4 bases from V and 5 bases from J, with 7 bases between. There are 12 residues in the CDR3. Germline CDR1 is KGHDR and CDR2 is SFDVKD. DNA for the CDR3: TGTGCCACCAGTGAGGGGCGGGAGACCCAGTACTTC. Encoded protein: CATSEGRETQYF.

This clone was detected once. The V and J genes are TRBV5-4 and TRBJ2-2; 9 bases map to TRBD1. Germline V CDR1 and CDR2: SGHNT, YYREEE (reference sequence). V dropped 4 bases and J dropped 6; count of bases not matched to a gene: 10. This CDR3 has 16 residues. CDR3 nucleotide sequence: TGTGCCAGCAGCCCAAACAGGGGGCGCGGGCCCGGGGAGCTGTTTTTT. Protein product: CASSPNRGRGPGELFF.

The V and J genes are TRBV12-3 or TRBV12-4 and TRBJ2-7; D is perhaps TRBD1 (6 bases). Trimming pared 5 bases from V and 1 base from J, leaving 6 bases between. This CDR3 is built from 12 residues. Written as DNA, the CDR3 is TGTGCCAGCAGTACAGGGTCCTACGAGCAGTACTTC. Translation gives CASSTGSYEQYF.

The rearrangement links TRBV7-8 to TRBJ1-2; 7 nucleotides line up with TRBD1. J gave up 8 bases and V 1 base, and 4 bases lay outside the gene matches. Germline V gene sequence: CDR1 SGHVS, CDR2 FQNEAQ. CDR3 length equals 13 residues. CDR3 DNA: TGTGCCAGCAGCTTAGGGCAGGGGGAGGGCTACACCTTC. The encoded protein is CASSLGQGEGYTF.

The J gene is TRBJ2-2, the V gene TRBV7-2; a possible D gene is TRBD2 (6 bases). Trimming took 5 bases from V and 7 from J, leaving 11 bases between them. The CDR3 runs 13 residues. CDR1 and CDR2 (germline): SGHTA, FQGNSA. For the CDR3, the DNA is TGTGCCAGCAGCCGTTGGGGGGTCGGGGAGCTGTTTTTT. It yields the protein CASSRWGVGELFF.

This chain uses TRBV11-3 with TRBJ1-2, with D possibly being TRBD1 (5 bases). The CDR3 consists of 13 residues. CDR1 SGHNT and CDR2 YENEEA come from the germline V gene. Trimming stripped 0 bases from V and 12 bases from J, with 14 bases between. The CDR3 nucleotides read TGTGCCAGCAGCTTAGAGGGGCGGGAGCAAAACACCTTC. This sequence encodes CASSLEGREQNTF.

This clone was counted between two and nine times. This chain uses TRBV6-4 with TRBJ2-3; 8 bases line up with TRBD1. J lost 3 bases, V lost 8 bases, and 10 bases had no gene match. Germline-derived CDR1 and CDR2 are MRHNA and SNTAGT. The CDR3 has 15 amino acids. Here the CDR3 DNA reads TGTGCCAGCTCCACGACAGGGGAGAGTACAGATACGCAGTATTTT. Translation: CASSTTGESTDTQYF.

A few counts support this clone. The rearrangement uses TRBV7-6 and TRBJ1-6; D remains ambiguous. V was trimmed by 6 bases and J by 6 bases, leaving 15 bases between them. CDR1 is SGHVS and CDR2 is FNYEAQ in the germline V gene. This CDR3 comprises 15 residues. The CDR3 bases are TGTGCCAGCAGTTTGTCCGGGGAATTTAATTCACCCCTCCACTTT. Amino acid sequence: CASSLSGEFNSPLHF.

The chain carries TRBV10-1 and TRBJ1-2; D unclear. V gave up 5 bases and J gave up 1 base, with 8 bases separating them. The CDR3 sequence is 13 residues long. Germline V gene data show CDR1 as WNHNN and CDR2 as SYGVQD (reference sequence). The CDR3 nucleotides are TGCGCCAGCAGTACCGGTTGTAACTATGGCTACACCTTC. Translating it yields CASSTGCNYGYTF.

The chain has TRBV6-5 and TRBJ1-6; 7 bases align to TRBD1. The CDR3 has 14 amino acids. Trimming removed 6 bases from V and 8 bases from J; junction bases left unmatched: 7. Germline V gives CDR1 MNHEY, CDR2 SVGAGI. CDR3 amino acids: CASRRGTEDSPLHF. For the CDR3, the DNA is TGTGCCAGCAGGAGAGGGACAGAAGATTCACCCCTCCACTTT.

For the CDR3, the DNA is TGTGCCAGCAGCTTGTGGGCTATGCAGTTCTTC. This sequence encodes CASSLWAMQFF. J is TRBJ2-1 and V is TRBV11-2; no reliable D call. Trimming took 3 bases from V and 12 from J, leaving 9 bases between them. This CDR3 has 11 amino acids. Germline V gives CDR1 SGHAT, CDR2 FQNNGV.

The rearrangement uses TRBV5-6 and TRBJ1-2; no firm D call. V lost 2 bases and J 5 bases, leaving 16 bases between the germline ends. The CDR3 spans 15 residues. CDR1 SGHDT and CDR2 YYEEEE come from the germline V gene. CDR3 sequence (DNA): TGTGCCAGCAGCTTTCCGGGGAGCCAAGCTTATGGCTACACCTTC. Residues: CASSFPGSQAYGYTF.

The V and J genes are TRBV24-1 and TRBJ2-3; D might be TRBD1 (6 bases). V lost 3 bases, J lost 0 bases, and 12 bases lay in between. CDR1 KGHDR and CDR2 SFDVKD come from the germline V gene. The length of the CDR3 is 16 residues. The CDR3 region has the DNA TGTGCCACCAGTGATACACGGACAGCTAGCACAGATACGCAGTATTTT. It is translated as CATSDTRTASTDTQYF.